The T cell receptor (beta chain) described here comes from a study of monozygotic twins with inflammatory bowel disease. TCRdb reprocessed the 5' RACE reads; each CDR3 protein has one entry and no DNA is given. The sample has around 370,000 distinct CDR3 sequences; the top ten hold 2.5% to 3%. About this clonotype: Antigen specificity is unknown.

Without any T cell sorting, total RNA was isolated from whole blood. Germline CDR1 reads MNHEY; CDR2 reads SVGAGI. The CDR3 consists of 15 residues. Findings of the study overall: IBD patients shared fewer clonotypes with other individuals than healthy twins, especially patients with disease activity signs. Evidence did not back any single strong signal or clonotype linked to IBD. The analysis did not separate different T cell subtypes.

V usage is TRBV6-5 and J usage is TRBJ2-2. This clonotype originated in a human donor with ulcerative colitis or Crohn's disease, or a healthy co-twin of an affected twin (not recorded which). Source material: blood. This chain's CDR3 is CASSYSRGYTGELFF.